A single sample gave rise to the 20 T cell receptor beta chains below, sequenced in a study of T cells after yellow fever vaccination. One entry per CDR3 protein, called by TCRdb with MiXCR from the 5' RACE reads. The data hold some 350,000 distinct CDR3 sequences, with 3.5% to 4.5% observed a single time. Sequencing was performed on PBMCs, taken 5 days after the yellow fever booster vaccination. These receptors were collected from a man aged 18 to 30 who received the YFV17D yellow fever vaccine.

This clonotype has at least ten counts. This chain links TRBV24-1 with TRBJ2-3; possibly TRBD1 for D (6 bases). Germline values: CDR1 KGHDR, CDR2 SFDVKD. The CDR3 spans 15 residues. The ends were cut back, 2 bases at V and 2 bases at J, with 10 bases in the middle. CDR3 in amino acids: CATSDYRETTDTQYF. CDR3 bases: TGTGCCACCAGTGATTACAGGGAGACCACAGATACGCAGTATTTT.

This clonotype was seen at least ten times. The V call is TRBV28, the J call TRBJ2-1, with TRBD1 identical over 11 bases. The CDR3 sequence is 15 residues long. V trimming: 5 bases; J trimming: 7 bases; junction bases outside the gene matches: 7. CDR1 MDHEN and CDR2 SYDVKM come from the germline V gene. In DNA, the CDR3 is TGTGCCAGCAGTATCTCGGACAGGGGGCTGAATGAGCAGTTCTTC. This codes for CASSISDRGLNEQFF.

The gene calls are TRBV5-5 and TRBJ1-2; D call uncertain. Trimming removed 2 bases at V and 6 bases at J, with 11 bases between. There are 13 residues in the CDR3. Germline-derived CDR1 and CDR2 are SGHKS and YYEKEE (reference sequence). As DNA, the CDR3 is TGTGCCAGCAGCTTTTACGGGAACGATGGCTACACCTTC. It codes for CASSFYGNDGYTF.

This clonotype was detected many times. The gene calls are TRBV7-2 and TRBJ2-3; maybe TRBD2 (6 bases). CDR3 length: 11 amino acids. Per the germline V gene, CDR1 is SGHTA and CDR2 is FQGNSA. The V and J ends lost 5 bases and 9 bases respectively, with 9 bases between them. The CDR3, as DNA: TGTGCCAGCAGCCGACGGGGGACGCAGTATTTT. Its protein is CASSRRGTQYF. The full variable domain, its missing parts supplied by reference TRBV7-2 and TRBJ2-3, is GAGVSQSPSNKVTEKGKDVELRCDPISGHTALYWYRQSLGQGLEFLIYFQGNSAPDKSGLPSDRFSAERTGGSVSTLTIQRTQQEDSAVYLCASSRRGTQYFGPGTRLTVL.

This clonotype was picked up many times. The chain recombines TRBV5-1 with TRBJ2-5; 11 bases map to TRBD2. Germline values: CDR1 SGHRS, CDR2 YFSETQ. V lost 3 bases and J lost 5; bases outside the gene matches: 6. The CDR3 is 15 residues long. The CDR3 sequence: CASSYSGGAVETQYF. CDR3 in DNA: TGCGCCAGCAGCTATAGCGGGGGGGCCGTCGAGACCCAGTACTTC.

The genes are TRBV25-1 and TRBJ2-7; 8 nucleotides line up with TRBD1. With V trimmed by 2 bases and J by 7 bases, 7 bases remained unmatched. Germline loops: CDR1 MGHDK, CDR2 SYGVNS. This CDR3 is 14 amino acids long. The CDR3: CASSEGQGAGEQYF. DNA for the CDR3: TGTGCCAGCAGTGAAGGTCAGGGGGCTGGTGAGCAGTACTTC.

This clonotype was detected many times. The V and J genes are TRBV5-1 and TRBJ2-3; no definite D call. CDR1 and CDR2 (germline): SGHRS, YFSETQ. Trimming cost V 1 base and J 0 bases, with 9 bases left between them. This CDR3 is 15 amino acids long. The CDR3 here is CASSLMGFSTDTQYF. The CDR3 DNA follows: TGCGCCAGCAGCTTGATGGGGTTTAGCACAGATACGCAGTATTTT.

This clonotype was observed many times. The genes are TRBV4-1 and TRBJ2-3; D gene uncertain. V gave up 0 bases and J gave up 4 bases, with 8 bases separating them. CDR1 MGHRA and CDR2 YSYEKL come from the germline V gene. The CDR3 has 14 residues. The CDR3 DNA reads TGCGCCAGCAGCCAAGAGAAGTTTGCAGATACGCAGTATTTT. Amino acids: CASSQEKFADTQYF.

This clonotype was counted many times. The chain joins TRBV18 to TRBJ1-3; tentative D call: TRBD1 (6 bases). Trimming took 3 bases from V and 0 from J, leaving 9 bases between them. Germline V gives CDR1 KGHSH, CDR2 LQKENI. CDR3 length: 15 amino acids. Here the CDR3 reads CASSPDRSSGNTIYF. In nucleotides, the CDR3 is TGTGCCAGCTCACCCGACAGGAGCTCTGGAAACACCATATATTTT.

This chain uses TRBV5-1 with TRBJ2-7; D may be TRBD1 (6 bases). The CDR3 totals 15 residues. V gave up 0 bases and J gave up 1 base, with 11 bases separating them. CDR1 is SGHRS, CDR2 YFSETQ, per germline. This CDR3 is CASSLGDIGSYEQYV. The CDR3 DNA is TGCGCCAGCAGCTTGGGGGACATCGGATCCTACGAGCAGTACGTC.

The chain uses TRBV12-3 or TRBV12-4 and TRBJ1-2; 7 bases line up with TRBD1. This CDR3 has 14 residues. With V trimmed by 5 bases and J by 4 bases, 7 bases remained unmatched. In nucleotides, the CDR3 is TGTGCCAGCAGTCGGGGGACAGCCCGCTATGGCTACACCTTC. It translates to CASSRGTARYGYTF.

The V call is TRBV27, the J call TRBJ2-3; the D gene is possibly TRBD2 (6 bases). V was trimmed by 0 bases and J by 9 bases, leaving 19 bases between them. CDR1 is MNHEY and CDR2 is SMNVEV in the germline V gene (reference sequence). The CDR3 consists of 16 residues. CDR3 protein: CASSLSRTRLVRTQYF. The CDR3 nucleotides are TGTGCCAGCAGTTTATCAAGGACACGACTAGTACGGACGCAGTATTTT.

The V gene is TRBV10-2, the J gene TRBJ2-5; D is undetermined. Per the germline V gene, CDR1 is WSHSY and CDR2 is SAAADI. V was shortened by 4 bases and J by 5 bases, with 8 bases between the two germline ends. The CDR3 has 12 residues. CDR3 bases: TGCGCCAGCAGTGCGAGCATGGAGACCCAGTACTTC. The encoded protein is CASSASMETQYF.

This clonotype has more than one count but fewer than ten. The chain recombines TRBV5-1 with TRBJ2-6, with unresolved D. The CDR3 is made up of 16 amino acids. V shed 0 bases and J shed 4 bases, with 11 bases lying between them. Germline V CDR1 and CDR2: SGHRS, YFSETQ. CDR3 region: CASSLVGPRGANVLTF. As DNA, the CDR3 is TGCGCCAGCAGCTTGGTCGGACCGAGGGGGGCCAACGTCCTGACTTTC.

In this sample, this clonotype turned up a few times. J is TRBJ1-1 and V is TRBV7-2, with no clear D. V lost 6 bases, J lost 2 bases, and 19 bases lay in between. This CDR3 region has 16 residues. Germline assignment: CDR1 SGHTA and CDR2 FQGNSA. For the CDR3, the DNA is TGTGCCAGCAGACAAGGTATAGGGAGTCTAAACACTGAAGCTTTCTTT. As protein: CASRQGIGSLNTEAFF.

There are many counts of this clonotype. The gene calls are TRBV2 and TRBJ2-2; D may be TRBD1 (5 bases). The V end was cut by 10 bases, the J end by 1 base, with 10 bases between. This CDR3 has 13 amino acids. CDR1 SNHLY and CDR2 FYNNEI come from the germline V gene. CDR3 coding DNA: TGTGCCACTCGCACAGGGAACACCGGGGAGCTGTTTTTT. Its protein is CATRTGNTGELFF.

This clonotype has only a few counts. The CDR3: CASRETGSYEQYF. The CDR3 nucleotides read TGTGCCAGCAGAGAGACAGGGAGCTACGAGCAGTACTTC. The chain links TRBV2 to TRBJ2-7; 7 nucleotides line up with TRBD1. J was trimmed by 3 bases and V by 6 bases; bases with no gene match: 5. Germline CDR1 SNHLY, CDR2 FYNNEI. The CDR3 runs to 13 residues.

The J gene is TRBJ2-7, the V gene TRBV7-9; 11 bases are shared with TRBD2. The junction had 0 bases not matched to a gene; V was cut back by 0 bases and J by 2 bases. Germline V gene lookup returns CDR1 SEHNR and CDR2 FQNEAQ (reference sequence). This CDR3 contains 15 residues. The CDR3 DNA sequence: TGTGCCAGCAGCTTAGCTAGCGGGGGGGCCTACGAGCAGTACGTC. It codes for CASSLASGGAYEQYV.

This clonotype was found many times. The gene calls are TRBV7-3 and TRBJ1-1, with a possible D match to TRBD1 (5 bases). The CDR3 is 12 residues long. The germline V gene encodes CDR1 SGHTA and CDR2 FQGTGA. V was trimmed by 0 bases and J by 7 bases, leaving 6 bases between them. CDR3 DNA: TGTGCCAGCAGCTTAACTGGGGGTGAAGCTTTCTTT. Translated, it gives CASSLTGGEAFF.

This rearrangement joins TRBV12-3 or TRBV12-4 to TRBJ1-5; 7 positions agree with TRBD1. The CDR3 is 19 amino acids. Trimming removed 1 base from V and 3 bases from J; junction bases left unmatched: 15. The CDR3 nucleotides read TGTGCCAGCAGTTTAGTCTCGAGGTGGTTAGGGGGCAACAATCAGCCCCAGCATTTT. It translates to CASSLVSRWLGGNNQPQHF.